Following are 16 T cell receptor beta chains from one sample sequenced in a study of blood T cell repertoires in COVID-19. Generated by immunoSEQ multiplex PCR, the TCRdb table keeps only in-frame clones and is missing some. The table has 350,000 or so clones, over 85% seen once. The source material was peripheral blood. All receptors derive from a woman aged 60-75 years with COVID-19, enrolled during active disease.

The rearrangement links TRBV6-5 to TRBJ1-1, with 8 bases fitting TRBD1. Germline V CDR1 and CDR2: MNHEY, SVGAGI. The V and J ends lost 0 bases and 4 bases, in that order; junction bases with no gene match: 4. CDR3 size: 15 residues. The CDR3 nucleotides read TGTGCCAGCAGTTACTCGACACAGGGGGGCACTGAAGCTTTCTTT. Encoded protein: CASSYSTQGGTEAFF.

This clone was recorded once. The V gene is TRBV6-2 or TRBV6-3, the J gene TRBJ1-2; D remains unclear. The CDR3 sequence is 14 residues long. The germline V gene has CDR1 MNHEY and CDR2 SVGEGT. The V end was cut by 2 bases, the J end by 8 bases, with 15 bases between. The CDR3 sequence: CASSYSGLPSGYTF. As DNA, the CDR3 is TGTGCCAGCAGTTACAGCGGGCTACCTAGCGGCTACACCTTC.

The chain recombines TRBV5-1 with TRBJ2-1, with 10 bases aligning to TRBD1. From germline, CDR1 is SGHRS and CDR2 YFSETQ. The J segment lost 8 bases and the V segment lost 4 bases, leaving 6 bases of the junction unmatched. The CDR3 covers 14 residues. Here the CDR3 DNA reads TGCGCCAGCAGCCAGGACAGGGGGAACGATGAGCAGTTCTTC. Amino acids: CASSQDRGNDEQFF.

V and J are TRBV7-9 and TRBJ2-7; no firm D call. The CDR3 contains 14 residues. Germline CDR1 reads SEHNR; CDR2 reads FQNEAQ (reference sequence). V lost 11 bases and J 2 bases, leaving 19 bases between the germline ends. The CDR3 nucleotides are TGTGCCGCGACCCGCGCAGGAAGAACCTACGAGCAGTACTTC. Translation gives CAATRAGRTYEQYF.

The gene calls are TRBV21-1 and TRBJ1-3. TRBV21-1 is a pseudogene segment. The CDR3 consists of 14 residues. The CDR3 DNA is TGTGCCAGCGGAGAACCCAACTCTGGAAACACCATATATTTT. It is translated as CASGEPNSGNTIYF.

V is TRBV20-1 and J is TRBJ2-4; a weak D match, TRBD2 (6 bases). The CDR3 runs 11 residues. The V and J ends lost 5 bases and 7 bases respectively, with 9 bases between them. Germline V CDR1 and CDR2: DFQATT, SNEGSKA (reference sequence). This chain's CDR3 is CSAPSGNIQYF. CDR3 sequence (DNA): TGCAGTGCTCCAAGCGGGAACATTCAGTACTTC.

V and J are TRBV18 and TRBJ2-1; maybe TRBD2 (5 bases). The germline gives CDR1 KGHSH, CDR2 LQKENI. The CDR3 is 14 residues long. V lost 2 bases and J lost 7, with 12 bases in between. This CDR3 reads CASSPRTPRNEQFF. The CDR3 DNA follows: TGTGCCAGCTCACCAAGGACTCCTCGGAATGAGCAGTTCTTC.

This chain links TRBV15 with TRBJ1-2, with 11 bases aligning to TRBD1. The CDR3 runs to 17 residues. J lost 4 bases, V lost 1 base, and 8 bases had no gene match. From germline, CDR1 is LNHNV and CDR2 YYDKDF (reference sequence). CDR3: CATSRGTGGLFSYGYTF. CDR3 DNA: TGTGCCACCAGCAGAGGGACAGGGGGCCTTTTTAGCTATGGCTACACCTTC.

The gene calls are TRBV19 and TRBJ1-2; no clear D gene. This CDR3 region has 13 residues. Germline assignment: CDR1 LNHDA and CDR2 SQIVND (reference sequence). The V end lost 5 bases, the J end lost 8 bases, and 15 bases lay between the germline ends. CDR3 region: CASSPRGSGGYTF. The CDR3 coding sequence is TGTGCCAGTAGTCCCCGCGGGTCGGGCGGCTACACCTTC.

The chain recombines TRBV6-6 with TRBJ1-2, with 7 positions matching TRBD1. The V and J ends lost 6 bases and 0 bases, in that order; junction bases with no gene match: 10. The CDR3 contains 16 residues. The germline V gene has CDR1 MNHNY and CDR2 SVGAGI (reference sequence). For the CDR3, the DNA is TGTGCCAGCAGACGGGACAGAAGCCGCCCTAACTATGGCTACACCTTC. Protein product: CASRRDRSRPNYGYTF.

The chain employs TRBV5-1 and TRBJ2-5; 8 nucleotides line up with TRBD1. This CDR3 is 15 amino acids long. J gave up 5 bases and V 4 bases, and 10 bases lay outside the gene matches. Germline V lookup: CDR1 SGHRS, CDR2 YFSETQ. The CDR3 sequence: CASSTRTGSGETQYF. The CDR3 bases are TGCGCCAGCAGCACCCGGACAGGGAGCGGGGAGACCCAGTACTTC.

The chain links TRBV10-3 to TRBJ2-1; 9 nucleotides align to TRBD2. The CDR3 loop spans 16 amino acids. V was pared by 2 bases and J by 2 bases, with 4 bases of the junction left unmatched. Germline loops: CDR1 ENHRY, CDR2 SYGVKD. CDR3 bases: TGTGCCATCAGTGAGGGAGGCGGGGGGGCCTACAATGAGCAGTTCTTC. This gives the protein CAISEGGGGAYNEQFF.

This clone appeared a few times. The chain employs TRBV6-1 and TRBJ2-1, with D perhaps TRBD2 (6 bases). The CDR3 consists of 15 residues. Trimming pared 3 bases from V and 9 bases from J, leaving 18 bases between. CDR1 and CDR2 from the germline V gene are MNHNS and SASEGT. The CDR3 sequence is CASSDGGRRYGEQFF. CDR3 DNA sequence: TGTGCCAGCAGTGATGGAGGGCGACGTTACGGTGAGCAGTTCTTC.

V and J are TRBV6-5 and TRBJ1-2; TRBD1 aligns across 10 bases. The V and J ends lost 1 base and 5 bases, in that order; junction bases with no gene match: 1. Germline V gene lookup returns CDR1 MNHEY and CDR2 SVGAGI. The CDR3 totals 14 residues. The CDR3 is CASSYLDRGYGYTF. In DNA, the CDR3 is TGTGCCAGCAGTTACTTGGACAGGGGGTATGGCTACACCTTC.

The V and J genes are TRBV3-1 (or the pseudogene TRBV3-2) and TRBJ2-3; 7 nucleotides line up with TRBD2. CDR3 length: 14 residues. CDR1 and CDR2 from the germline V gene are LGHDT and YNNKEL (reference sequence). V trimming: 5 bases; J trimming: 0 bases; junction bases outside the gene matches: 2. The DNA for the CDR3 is TGTGCCAGCAGCACGCGGGGGAGCACAGATACGCAGTATTTT. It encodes CASSTRGSTDTQYF.

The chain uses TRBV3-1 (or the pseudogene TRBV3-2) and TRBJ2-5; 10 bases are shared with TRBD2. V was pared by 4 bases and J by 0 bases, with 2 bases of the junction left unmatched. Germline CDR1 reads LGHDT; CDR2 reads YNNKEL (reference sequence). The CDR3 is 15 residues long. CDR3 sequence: CASSPGTSDQETQYF. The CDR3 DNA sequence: TGTGCCAGCAGCCCCGGGACTAGCGACCAAGAGACCCAGTACTTC.